The clone carrying this TCR beta chain was seen just once. The antigen is unknown. The entry originates in a study of cytomegalovirus exposure and HLA in healthy donors. Study summary: One earlier analysis, a look at around 180 million T cells, found 100 million to 130 million unique TCR beta sequences. Study-wide findings and caveats: Later genetic work tied a missense DCLRE1C variant to beta-chain V and J trimming. Reportedly, diagnosis of cytomegalovirus status by the classifier showed high specificity and sensitivity. In a later analysis, 16,951 TCR beta sequences were associated with HLA alleles at 0.05 false discovery rate.

The PCR made use of 60 Vbeta and 13 Jbeta primers. Sequencing used immunoSEQ multiplex PCR; TCRdb keeps in-frame clones, though not all of them. This sample has 110,000 to 150,000 clones; around four fifths occur once, and the top ten carry approximately 3%. This clonotype originated in a male donor in good health and CMV-seronegative. The material sequenced was PBMCs.

In DNA, the CDR3 is TGTGCCTGGAGTGGACAGCCCAAGGGCTATGGCTACACCTTC. Its protein product is CAWSGQPKGYGYTF. The V and J genes are TRBV30 and TRBJ1-2; D is possibly TRBD1 (5 bases). The V gene lost 1 base and the J gene lost 4 bases, with 13 bases spanning the gap. The CDR3 spans 14 residues. CDR1 and CDR2 from the germline V gene are GTSNPN and SVGIG (reference sequence).